The rows below give T cell receptor beta chains drawn from one sample of a study of siplizumab effects on memory and regulatory T cells. Sequencing was performed with immunoSEQ multiplex PCR; in TCRdb, only in-frame clones are kept and a portion is missing. The top ten clones hold 0.55% to 0.85% of a sample with more than 85,000 clones, 92% of them seen once. Sequenced: Tregs sorted from blood. The receptors shown here come from a human donor in good health. The CDR3 runs from the conserved cysteine through the conserved F or W. D genes are given only for firm matches. The size entry is marked missing in some rows and otherwise reads once, few, many or a size class.

J	size	V	D	DNA	CDR3
TRBJ2-7	NA	TRBV9	NA	TGTGCCAGCAGCGTAGCAGGTCGGGAGCAGTACTTC	CASSVAGREQYF
TRBJ2-5	once	TRBV20-1	NA	TGCAGTGCTACATTTGGGGAGACCCAGTACTTC	CSATFGETQYF
TRBJ2-1	NA	TRBV1	NA	TGCACCAGCAGCGGGAACAGGGTCAACAATGAGCAGTTCTTC	CTSSGNRVNNEQFF
TRBJ2-1	NA	TRBV28	NA	TGTGCCAGCAGCCCCCAAACTAGTGCCAATGAGCAGTTCTTC	CASSPQTSANEQFF
TRBJ1-5	NA	TRBV10-1	NA	TGCGCCAGCAGTGATCGTCGGACTCAGCCCCAGCATTTT	CASSDRRTQPQHF
TRBJ1-2	NA	TRBV15	TRBD1	TGTGCCACCAGCAACGACAGGGGATATGGCTACACCTTC	CATSNDRGYGYTF
TRBJ2-1	NA	TRBV12-5	NA	TGTGCTAGTGGTTGGGACAACGAGCAGTTCTTC	CASGWDNEQFF
TRBJ1-2	NA	TRBV7-9	NA	TGTGCCAGCAGCCCGACCGGACGGATCATGCACTATGGCTACACCTTC	CASSPTGRIMHYGYTF
TRBJ2-1	NA	TRBV28	TRBD2	TGTGCCAGCAGTTTACTAGCGGGAGTCTACAATGAGCAGTTCTTC	CASSLLAGVYNEQFF
TRBJ2-4	few	TRBV2	NA	TGCGCAAGTGGACGAAACATTCAGTACTTC	CASGRNIQYF
TRBJ2-7	few	TRBV30	TRBD2	TGTGCCTGGAGTCAAGGACTAGCGGGCTACGAGCAGTACTTC	CAWSQGLAGYEQYF
TRBJ2-3	once	TRBV7-3	TRBD2	TGTGCCAGCAGCGGGTGGGCTAGCGGATGGGAGGCGCAGTATTTT	CASSGWASGWEAQYF
TRBJ1-1	NA	TRBV11-2	NA	TGTGCCAGCAGCTTAGTATTAGGGGCAGCTTTCTTT	CASSLVLGAAFF
TRBJ2-5	NA	TRBV7-2	NA	TGTGCCAGCAGCTTAAAAGGACAGTTCGGGGAGACCCAGTACTTC	CASSLKGQFGETQYF
TRBJ1-5	NA	TRBV6-1	NA	TGTGCCAGTCTCCTAAAGAGGGGGGAACCCCAGCATTTT	CASLLKRGEPQHF
TRBJ2-2	NA	TRBV7-3	NA	TGTGCCAGCAGCTTAACATCCGCGAACACCGGGGAGCTGTTTTTT	CASSLTSANTGELFF
TRBJ2-3	NA	TRBV18	NA	TGTGCCAGCCGATTGGATCGGAACACAGATACGCAGTATTTT	CASRLDRNTDTQYF
TRBJ2-5	NA	TRBV19	NA	TGTGCCAGTAGTAATACGGGTTGGGAGACCCAGTACTTC	CASSNTGWETQYF
TRBJ2-3	NA	TRBV15	NA	TGTGCCACCACCTACCGACGGTTTCCCACAGATACGCAGTATTTT	CATTYRRFPTDTQYF
TRBJ1-2	NA	TRBV4-2	NA	TGTGCCAGCAGCCAAGGGGACCGCGGCGGGGGCTACACCTTC	CASSQGDRGGGYTF
TRBJ2-3	NA	TRBV7-8	NA	TGTGCCAGCAGCGCACAACTCACAGATACGCAGTATTTT	CASSAQLTDTQYF
TRBJ2-3	NA	TRBV5-1	TRBD2	TGCGCCAGCAGCTCCGGACTAGCGGGAGTTCTGCAGTATTTT	CASSSGLAGVLQYF
TRBJ2-2	NA	TRBV19	TRBD2	TGTGCCAGTAGTACAGGACTAGCGGGGGAGCTGTTTTTT	CASSTGLAGELFF
TRBJ1-2	NA	TRBV9	NA	TGTGCCAGCAGCGAGGCCCCCGTGACTAACTATGGCTACACCTTC	CASSEAPVTNYGYTF
TRBJ2-1	NA	TRBV6-1	TRBD2	TGTGCCAGCAGTGAATTTGGGGGGGAGTTTGTGAATGAGCAGTTCTTC	CASSEFGGEFVNEQFF
TRBJ2-2	NA	TRBV19	TRBD1	TGTGCCAGTAGTAAACAGACAGGGTGGCTTGTCACCGGGGAGCTGTTTTTT	CASSKQTGWLVTGELFF
TRBJ2-5	NA	TRBV27	NA	TGTGCCAGCAGTATGTTAGCGGACCAAGAGACCCAGTACTTC	CASSMLADQETQYF
TRBJ1-4	NA	TRBV28	NA	TGTGCCAGCAGTGAAGTGGGGGAGAGACTGTTTTTT	CASSEVGERLFF
TRBJ2-1	NA	TRBV5-6	NA	TGTGCCAGCAGCGCGTTGGGGGTCTACAATGAGCAGTTCTTC	CASSALGVYNEQFF
TRBJ2-1	once	TRBV30	TRBD2	TGTGCCTGGAGCTTAGGCGGGAGCTCCTACAATGAGCAGTTCTTC	CAWSLGGSSYNEQFF
TRBJ1-2	NA	TRBV18	TRBD1	TGTGCCAGCTCACACGGACAGGGGAACTATGGCTACACCTTC	CASSHGQGNYGYTF
TRBJ2-1	NA	TRBV4-1	NA	TGCGCCAGCAGCCAAGATGATGGGGGAATGGGGCTAGAGCAGTTCTTC	CASSQDDGGMGLEQFF
TRBJ2-7	NA	TRBV28	NA	NA	CATESLVAGGINEYF
TRBJ2-4	once	TRBV9	NA	TGTGCCAGCAGCGTAGGTGTAGGGGAAACCAAAAACATTCAGTACTTC	CASSVGVGETKNIQYF
TRBJ2-1	NA	TRBV7-2	TRBD2	TGTGCCAGCAGCCAAAGCGGGAGGGCCCCCAATGAGCAGTTCTTC	CASSQSGRAPNEQFF
TRBJ1-1	NA	TRBV5-1	NA	TGCGCCAGCAGCATCCTCAGGGACGCTGAAGCTTTCTTT	CASSILRDAEAFF
TRBJ2-2	NA	TRBV5-1	TRBD1	TGCGCCAGCAGCCGTACAGGGGGTTCGAACACCGGGGAGCTGTTTTTT	CASSRTGGSNTGELFF
TRBJ2-6	NA	TRBV10-3	NA	TGTGCCATCATGGGGTCTGGGGCCAACGTCCTGACTTTC	CAIMGSGANVLTF
TRBJ2-5	NA	TRBV10-3	TRBD1	TGTGCCATCAATCAGGGACAGGGGGCTGGAGAGACCCAGTACTTC	CAINQGQGAGETQYF
TRBJ2-3	NA	TRBV7-3	TRBD2	TGTGCCAGCAGCTCGTTTGGCGGGAGGGTGACAGATACGCAGTATTTT	CASSSFGGRVTDTQYF
TRBJ2-1	NA	TRBV27	TRBD2	TGTGCCAGCAGTCGGCTCGGGACTAGCGGGAGGGTCTACAATGAGCAGTTCTTC	CASSRLGTSGRVYNEQFF
TRBJ2-7	NA	TRBV5-1	NA	TGCGCCAGCAATCGAGGGTACGAGCAGTACTTC	CASNRGYEQYF
TRBJ2-1	NA	TRBV12-5	NA	TGTGCTAGTGGTTTGGAGCCCATACTAGGGAAAAGCTCCTACAATGAGCAGTTCTTC	CASGLEPILGKSSYNEQFF
TRBJ2-7	NA	TRBV6-1	NA	TGTGCCAGCAGTCTACAGACAGGGAGGTCTGACGAGCAGTACTTC	CASSLQTGRSDEQYF